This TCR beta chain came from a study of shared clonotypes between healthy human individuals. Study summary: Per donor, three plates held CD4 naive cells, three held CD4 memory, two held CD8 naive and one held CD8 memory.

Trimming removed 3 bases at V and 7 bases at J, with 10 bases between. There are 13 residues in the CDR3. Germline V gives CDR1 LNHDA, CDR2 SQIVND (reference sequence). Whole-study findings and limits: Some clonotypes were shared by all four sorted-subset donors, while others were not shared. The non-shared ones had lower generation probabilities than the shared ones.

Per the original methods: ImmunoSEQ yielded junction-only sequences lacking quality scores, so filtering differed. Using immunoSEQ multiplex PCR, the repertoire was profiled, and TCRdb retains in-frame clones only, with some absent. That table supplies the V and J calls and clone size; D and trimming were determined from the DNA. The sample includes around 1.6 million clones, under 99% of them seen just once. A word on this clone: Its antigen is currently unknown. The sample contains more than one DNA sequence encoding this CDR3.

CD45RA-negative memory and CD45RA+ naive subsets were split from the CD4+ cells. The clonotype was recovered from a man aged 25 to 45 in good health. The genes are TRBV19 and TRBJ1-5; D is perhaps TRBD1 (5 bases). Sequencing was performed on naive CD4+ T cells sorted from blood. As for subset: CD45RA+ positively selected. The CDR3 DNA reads TGTGCCAGTAGTATGGGGGGAGTACAGCCCCAGCATTTT. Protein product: CASSMGGVQPQHF.